This T cell receptor beta chain was documented in a study of neurological immune-mediated disorders. Study-wide findings and caveats: Across subjects, expanded clones had no CDR3 amino acid sequences in common, pointing to private repertoires in all groups. Patients with HTLV-1-associated myelopathy had the highest level of TCR clonal expansion, whereas patients with multiple sclerosis had the lowest level, falling beneath the level found in healthy controls.

5'RACE generated cDNA with 10-nucleotide random UMIs. Over 190 million TCR-beta sequences from 15-18 subjects came from every sequencing run. TCRdb re-analysed the 5' RACE reads in MiXCR, keeping a single row per CDR3 protein. The table lists 55,000 to 75,000 distinct CDR3 sequences, roughly 15% of them singletons, with about 4.6% in the top ten. Germline V gives CDR1 SEHNR, CDR2 FQNEAQ (reference sequence). V was trimmed by 7 bases and J by 6 bases, leaving 24 bases between them. This CDR3 comprises 16 residues. This clonotype was seen ten or more times. The antigen remains undetermined. Time point meaning: longitudinal time-point 1 (baseline).

The chain links TRBV7-9 to TRBJ1-2; D is possibly TRBD1 (5 bases). The sequencing sample was made of PBMCs. This clonotype originated in a female donor with HTLV-1-associated myelopathy (HAM/TSP). This CDR3 is CASTLDQLGVKHGYTF. Here the CDR3 DNA reads TGTGCCAGCACCCTTGACCAGCTAGGGGTAAAGCATGGCTACACCTTC.